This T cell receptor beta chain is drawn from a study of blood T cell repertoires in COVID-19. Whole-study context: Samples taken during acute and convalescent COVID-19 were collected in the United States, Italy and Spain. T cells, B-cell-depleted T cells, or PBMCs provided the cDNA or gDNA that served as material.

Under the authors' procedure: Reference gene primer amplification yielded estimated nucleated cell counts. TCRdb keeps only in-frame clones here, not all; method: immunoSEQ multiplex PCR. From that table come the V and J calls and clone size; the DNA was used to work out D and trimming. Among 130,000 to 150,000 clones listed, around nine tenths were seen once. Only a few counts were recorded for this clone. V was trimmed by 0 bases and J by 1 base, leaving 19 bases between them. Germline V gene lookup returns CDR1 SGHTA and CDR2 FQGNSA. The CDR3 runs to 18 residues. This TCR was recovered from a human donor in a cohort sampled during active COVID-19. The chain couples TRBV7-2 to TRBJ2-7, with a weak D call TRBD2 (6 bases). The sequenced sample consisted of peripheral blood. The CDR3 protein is CASSLAITLGLSSYEQYF. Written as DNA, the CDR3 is TGTGCCAGCAGCTTAGCGATTACGTTGGGACTCTCGTCCTACGAGCAGTACTTC.